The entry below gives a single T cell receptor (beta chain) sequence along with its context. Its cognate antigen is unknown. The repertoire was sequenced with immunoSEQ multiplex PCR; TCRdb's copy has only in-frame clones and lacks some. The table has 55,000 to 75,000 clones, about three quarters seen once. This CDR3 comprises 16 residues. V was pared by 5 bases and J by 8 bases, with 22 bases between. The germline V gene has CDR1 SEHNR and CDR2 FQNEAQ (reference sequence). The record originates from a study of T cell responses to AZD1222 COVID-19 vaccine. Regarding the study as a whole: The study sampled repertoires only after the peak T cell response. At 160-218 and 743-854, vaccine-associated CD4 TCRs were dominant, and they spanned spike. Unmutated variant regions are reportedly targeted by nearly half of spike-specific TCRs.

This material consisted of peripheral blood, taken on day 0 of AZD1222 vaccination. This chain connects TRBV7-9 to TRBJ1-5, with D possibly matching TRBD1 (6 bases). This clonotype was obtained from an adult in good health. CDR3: CASSPINWQGQEPQHF. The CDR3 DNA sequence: TGTGCCAGCAGCCCTATAAATTGGCAGGGGCAAGAGCCCCAGCATTTT.